The rows below give T cell receptor beta chains drawn from one sample of a study of T-cell reconstitution after alpha-beta-depleted transplantation in children. TCRdb re-analysed the PCR reads in MiXCR, keeping a single row per CDR3 protein. The sample carries hundreds of thousands of distinct CDR3 sequences, roughly a tenth recorded once. Sequenced here: PBMCs, sampled before TCRalphabeta/CD19-depleted stem cell transplant. These receptors were obtained from a child between 2 and 9 years old with inherited bone marrow failure, due to receive a stem cell transplant. The CDR3 runs from the conserved cysteine through the conserved F or W. A D gene is named only where the DNA matches it firmly. A clone size is listed for some rows: how often the clone was seen (once, few, many), or a class if it is expanded.

d_gene	abundance	v_gene	j_gene	CDR3nt	CDR3aa
.	many	TRBV6-5	TRBJ2-3	TGTGCCAGCAGTTACTCGATATCCACAGATACGCAGTATTTT	CASSYSISTDTQYF
TRBD1	many	TRBV20-1	TRBJ2-2	TGCAGTGCTAGCAGGACAGGGGATATCGGGGAGCTGTTTTTT	CSASRTGDIGELFF
.	many	TRBV20-1	TRBJ1-1	TGCAGTGCTAGAGATTCCGAAGCTTGGCCGGACACTGAAGCTTTCTTT	CSARDSEAWPDTEAFF
.	.	TRBV5-6	TRBJ2-5	TGTGCCAGCAGCTTGTGGAGGTCTAGCGTGAGTGAAACCCAGTACTTC	CASSLWRSSVSETQYF
.	many	TRBV6-5	TRBJ2-2	TGTGCCAGCAGTTACTGGAAGGGGACCGGGGAGCTGTTTTTT	CASSYWKGTGELFF
.	many	TRBV5-1	TRBJ2-2	TGCGCCAGCAGCGTAACGAGGAGGGCCAGTGGCACCGGGGAGCTGTTTTTT	CASSVTRRASGTGELFF
.	many	TRBV7-9	TRBJ2-3	TGTGCCAGCAGCCGGGACCCAGATACGCAGTATTTT	CASSRDPDTQYF
.	many	TRBV29-1	TRBJ1-1	TGCAGCGTTGAAGTGCCCAGTATGAACACTGAAGCTTTCTTT	CSVEVPSMNTEAFF
.	many	TRBV5-1	TRBJ2-5	TGCGCCAGCAGCTTGGGCCGGTCCGGAGAGACCCAGTACTTC	CASSLGRSGETQYF
.	few	TRBV10-3	TRBJ1-1	TGTGCCATCAGTGATTCTCGGCGCGGCAACACTGAAGCTTTCTTT	CAISDSRRGNTEAFF
TRBD2	many	TRBV2	TRBJ2-2	TGTGCCAGCAGTGAACGCCTAGCGGGAGCCACCGGGGAGCTGTTTTTT	CASSERLAGATGELFF
.	.	TRBV7-2	TRBJ1-1	TGTGCCAGCAGCTTAGGTCCAGTCATGAACACTGAAGCTTTCTTT	CASSLGPVMNTEAFF